Listed below are T cell receptor beta chains from one sample, sequenced in a study of cytomegalovirus exposure and HLA in healthy donors. The repertoire was sequenced with immunoSEQ multiplex PCR; TCRdb's copy has only in-frame clones and lacks some. The table shows 160,000 or so clones, with roughly four fifths occurring only once. Material for sequencing was PBMCs. Receptor source: a man aged 50 or older in good health and CMV-seropositive. Both conserved end residues are part of each CDR3. A D gene is named only where the DNA matches it firmly. Not every row has a clone size; where given, it reads once, few, many or a size class.

>-|TRBV11-3|TRBD1|TRBJ2-7
CASSSGQASSYEQYF
TGTGCCAGCAGCTCCGGACAGGCTTCTTCCTACGAGCAGTACTTC
>-|TRBV29-1|TRBD2|TRBJ2-1
CSVELLASGTTYNEQFF
TGCAGCGTTGAGCTTCTAGCTAGCGGAACGACTTACAATGAGCAGTTCTTC
>-|TRBV30|-|TRBJ1-4
CAWSSPGGATNEKLFF
TGTGCCTGGAGTTCCCCCGGCGGTGCAACTAATGAAAAACTGTTTTTT
>-|TRBV10-3|-|TRBJ2-7
CAIQQQLSYEQYF
TGTGCCATACAACAGCAGCTATCCTACGAGCAGTACTTC
>few|TRBV18|TRBD1|TRBJ2-7
CASSPGQGASYEQYF
TGTGCCAGCTCACCTGGACAGGGTGCCTCCTACGAGCAGTACTTC
>once|TRBV27|TRBD2|TRBJ2-3
CASSPGLAGVDTQYF
TGTGCCAGCAGTCCCGGACTAGCGGGAGTGGATACGCAGTATTTT
>-|TRBV6-5|TRBD1|TRBJ2-1
CASSRTGTNEQFF
TGTGCCAGCAGTAGGACAGGGACCAATGAGCAGTTCTTC
>-|TRBV30|-|TRBJ2-7
CAWSIGIGNEQYF
TGTGCCTGGAGCATAGGGATCGGGAACGAGCAGTACTTC
>few|TRBV7-9|TRBD1|TRBJ2-5
CASSTGTAQQETQYF
TGTGCCAGCAGCACCGGGACAGCCCAACAAGAGACCCAGTACTTC
>-|TRBV6-5|-|TRBJ1-4
CASSYSPGEDEKLFF
TGTGCCAGCAGTTACTCTCCGGGAGAGGATGAAAAACTGTTTTTT
>few|TRBV5-1|TRBD2|TRBJ2-7
CASSATSGSSYEQYF
TGCGCCAGCAGCGCGACTAGCGGGAGCTCCTACGAGCAGTACTTC
>-|TRBV30|-|TRBJ1-5
CAWSEGSNQPQHF
TGTGCCTGGAGTGAGGGGAGCAATCAGCCCCAGCATTTT
>-|TRBV7-2|-|TRBJ2-3
CASSLSVWGTADTQYF
TGTGCCAGCAGCTTATCGGTTTGGGGGACTGCAGATACGCAGTATTTT
>-|TRBV9|-|TRBJ2-6
CASSVSIGTSLTPGANVLTF
TGTGCCAGCAGCGTAAGTATCGGGACAAGCCTTACTCCTGGGGCCAACGTCCTGACTTTC
>-|TRBV4-3|-|TRBJ2-3
CASSQVLPYAAATDTQYF
TGCGCCAGCAGCCAAGTGCTTCCCTATGCTGCTGCCACAGATACGCAGTATTTT
>-|TRBV7-2|TRBD1|TRBJ1-5
CASSHTGGPNQPQHF
TGTGCCAGCAGCCATACAGGGGGCCCCAATCAGCCCCAGCATTTT
>few|TRBV7-9|TRBD1|TRBJ1-1
CASSFQGGNTEAFF
TGTGCCAGCAGCTTCCAGGGGGGGAACACTGAAGCTTTCTTT
>-|TRBV10-3|TRBD1|TRBJ1-1
CAIRGTGVNTEAFF
TGTGCCATCAGGGGGACAGGGGTGAACACTGAAGCTTTCTTT
>-|TRBV18|TRBD1|TRBJ2-7
CASSPGTGASYEQYF
TGTGCCAGCTCACCAGGGACAGGGGCCTCCTACGAGCAGTACTTC
>-|TRBV5-5|-|TRBJ1-1
CASSSGVGQNTEAFF
TGTGCCAGCAGCTCGGGGGTTGGGCAGAACACTGAAGCTTTCTTT
>-|TRBV19|TRBD2|TRBJ2-5
CASSIAGGPREQYF
TGTGCCAGTAGTATTGCGGGAGGGCCTCGGGAGCAGTACTTC
>-|TRBV28|TRBD1|TRBJ2-6
CATTVGQGRSGANVLTF
TGTGCCACCACGGTAGGACAGGGACGCTCTGGGGCCAACGTCCTGACTTTC
>-|TRBV30|-|TRBJ1-6
CGVRVSYNSPLHF
TGTGGTGTCAGGGTTTCCTATAATTCACCCCTCCACTTT
>-|TRBV2|TRBD2|TRBJ2-7
CASTPSGTSIYEQYF
TGTGCCAGCACCCCCTCCGGGACTAGTATTTATGAGCAGTACTTC
>-|TRBV19|-|TRBJ2-5
CASSVRGRETQYF
TGTGCCAGTAGCGTCAGGGGACGAGAGACCCAGTACTTC
>-|TRBV4-3|TRBD1|TRBJ2-1
CASSQPTGGHNEQFF
TGCGCCAGCAGCCAACCGACAGGGGGCCACAATGAGCAGTTCTTC
>-|TRBV9|TRBD2|TRBJ2-7
CASSSQRGVAAYEQYF
TGTGCCAGCAGCTCTCAACGGGGGGTAGCGGCCTACGAGCAGTACTTC
>once|TRBV28|-|TRBJ1-2
CASSYGARAGRDYGYTF
TGTGCCAGCAGCTACGGCGCGCGGGCCGGTCGGGACTATGGCTACACCTTC
>once|TRBV9|TRBD1|TRBJ1-4
CASSAGQGMSEKLFF
TGTGCCAGCAGCGCGGGACAGGGAATGAGTGAAAAACTGTTTTTT
>once|TRBV28|TRBD1|TRBJ1-3
CASIGFRGQGNTIYF
TGTGCCAGCATAGGGTTTAGGGGGCAAGGAAACACCATATATTTT
>-|TRBV7-6|TRBD2|TRBJ2-3
CASSSKLAGLADTQYF
TGTGCCAGCAGCTCCAAACTAGCGGGGTTGGCAGATACGCAGTATTTT
>-|TRBV4-1|TRBD2|TRBJ2-1
CASSHGGYLAGGLHSYNEQFF
TGCGCCAGCAGCCACGGAGGGTACCTAGCGGGGGGACTCCACTCCTACAATGAGCAGTTCTTC
>once|TRBV7-9|-|TRBJ2-6
CALASGANVLTF
TGTGCCTTGGCCTCTGGGGCCAACGTCCTGACTTTC
>-|TRBV2|TRBD2|TRBJ2-5
CASLSSGGGTQYF
TGTGCCAGCCTATCTAGCGGGGGGGGGACCCAGTACTTC
>-|TRBV28|TRBD2|TRBJ2-5
CASRFSGSSTVGTQYF
TGTGCCAGCAGGTTTAGCGGGAGTAGTACTGTCGGGACCCAGTACTTC
>-|TRBV7-7|TRBD2|TRBJ2-7
CASSLGPPGGSPYEQYF
TGTGCTAGCAGCTTAGGGCCCCCCGGCGGGAGCCCATACGAGCAGTACTTC
>-|TRBV19|-|TRBJ1-3
CASSSGSSGNTIYF
TGTGCCAGTAGTTCAGGCAGCTCTGGAAACACCATATATTTT
>-|TRBV18|-|TRBJ1-4
CASSPPSIREKLFF
TGTGCCAGCTCACCACCGAGCATACGTGAAAAACTGTTTTTT
>-|TRBV7-2|-|TRBJ2-5
CASSSRQDQETQYF
TGTGCCAGCAGCTCACGACAGGACCAAGAGACCCAGTACTTC
>-|TRBV18|TRBD1|TRBJ2-3
CASSLGQGAVDTQYF
TGTGCCAGCTCACTCGGACAGGGGGCTGTAGATACGCAGTATTTT
>-|TRBV5-5|-|TRBJ1-2
CASSLQGHYGYTF
TGTGCCAGCAGCTTGCAGGGGCACTATGGCTACACCTTC
>-|TRBV6-4|TRBD2|TRBJ2-1
CASSRLAGVFDEQFF
TGTGCCAGCAGTCGACTAGCGGGAGTATTTGATGAGCAGTTCTTC
>-|TRBV2|-|TRBJ1-1
CASSEEGGNTEAFF
TGTGCCAGCAGTGAAGAAGGCGGGAACACTGAAGCTTTCTTT
>-|TRBV7-3|-|TRBJ2-2
CASSSPTRENTGELFF
TGTGCCAGCAGCTCACCGACTAGGGAAAACACCGGGGAGCTGTTTTTT
>once|TRBV28|TRBD1|TRBJ2-2
CASKGGYTGELFF
TGTGCCAGCAAAGGGGGCTACACCGGGGAGCTGTTTTTT